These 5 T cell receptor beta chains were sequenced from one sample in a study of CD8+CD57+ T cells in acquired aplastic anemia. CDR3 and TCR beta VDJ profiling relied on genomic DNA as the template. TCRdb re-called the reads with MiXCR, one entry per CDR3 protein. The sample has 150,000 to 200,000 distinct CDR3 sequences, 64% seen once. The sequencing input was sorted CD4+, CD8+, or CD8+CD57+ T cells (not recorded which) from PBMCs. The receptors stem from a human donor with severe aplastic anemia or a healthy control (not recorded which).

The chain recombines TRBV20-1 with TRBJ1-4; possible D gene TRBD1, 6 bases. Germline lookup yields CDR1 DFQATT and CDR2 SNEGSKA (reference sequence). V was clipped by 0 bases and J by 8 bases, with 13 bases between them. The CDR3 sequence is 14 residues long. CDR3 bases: TGCAGTGCTAGAGATAACAGGGTGACCGAAAAACTGTTTTTT. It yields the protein CSARDNRVTEKLFF.

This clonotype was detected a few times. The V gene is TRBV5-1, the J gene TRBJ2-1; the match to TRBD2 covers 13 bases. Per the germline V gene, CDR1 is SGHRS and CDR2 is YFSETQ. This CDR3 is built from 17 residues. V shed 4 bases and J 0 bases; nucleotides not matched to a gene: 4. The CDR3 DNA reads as TGCGCCAGCAGCCATGGACTAGCGGGGGACTCCTACAATGAGCAGTTCTTC. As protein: CASSHGLAGDSYNEQFF. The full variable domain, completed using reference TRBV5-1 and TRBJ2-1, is KAGVTQTPRYLIKTRGQQVTLSCSPISGHRSVSWYQQTPGQGLQFLFEYFSETQRNKGNFPGRFSGRQFSNSRSEMNVSTLELGDSALYLCASSHGLAGDSYNEQFFGPGTRLTVL.

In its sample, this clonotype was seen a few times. The CDR3 DNA is TGCAGCGTTGACCGGACAGAGAGCTCCTACGAGCAGTACTTC. Translation: CSVDRTESSYEQYF. The rearrangement uses TRBV29-1 and TRBJ2-7, with a tentative D call TRBD1 (6 bases). V dropped 3 bases and J dropped 0 bases, with 12 bases sitting between them. CDR1 and CDR2 from the germline V gene are SQVTM and ANQGSEA. The CDR3 spans 14 residues.

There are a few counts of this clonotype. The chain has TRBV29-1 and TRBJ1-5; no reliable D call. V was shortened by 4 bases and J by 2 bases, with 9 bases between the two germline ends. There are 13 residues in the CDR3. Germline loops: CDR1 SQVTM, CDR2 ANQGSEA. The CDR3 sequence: CSVVTTGNQPQHF. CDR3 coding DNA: TGCAGCGTTGTAACCACTGGCAATCAGCCCCAGCATTTT.

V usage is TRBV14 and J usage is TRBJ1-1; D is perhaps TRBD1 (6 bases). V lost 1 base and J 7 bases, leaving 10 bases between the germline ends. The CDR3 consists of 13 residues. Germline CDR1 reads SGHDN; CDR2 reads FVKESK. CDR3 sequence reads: CASSQGADSEAFF. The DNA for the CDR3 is TGTGCCAGCAGCCAAGGGGCGGACAGTGAAGCTTTCTTT. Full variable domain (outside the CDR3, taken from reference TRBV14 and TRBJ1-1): EAGVTQFPSHSVIEKGQTVTLRCDPISGHDNLYWYRRVMGKEIKFLLHFVKESKQDESGMPNNRFLAERTGGTYSTLKVQPAELEDSGVYFCASSQGADSEAFFGQGTRLTVV.